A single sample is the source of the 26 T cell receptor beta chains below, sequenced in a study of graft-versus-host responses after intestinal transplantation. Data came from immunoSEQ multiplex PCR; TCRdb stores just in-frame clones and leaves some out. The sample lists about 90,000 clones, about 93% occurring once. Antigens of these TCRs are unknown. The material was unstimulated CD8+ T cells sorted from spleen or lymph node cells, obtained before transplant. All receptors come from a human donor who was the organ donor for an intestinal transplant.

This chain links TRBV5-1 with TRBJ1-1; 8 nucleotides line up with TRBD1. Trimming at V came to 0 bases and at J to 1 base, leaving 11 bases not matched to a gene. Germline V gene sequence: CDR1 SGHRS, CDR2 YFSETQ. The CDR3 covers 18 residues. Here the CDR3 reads CASSLDLRTGPPNTEAFF. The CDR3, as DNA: TGCGCCAGCAGCTTGGATTTAAGGACAGGGCCCCCGAACACTGAAGCTTTCTTT.

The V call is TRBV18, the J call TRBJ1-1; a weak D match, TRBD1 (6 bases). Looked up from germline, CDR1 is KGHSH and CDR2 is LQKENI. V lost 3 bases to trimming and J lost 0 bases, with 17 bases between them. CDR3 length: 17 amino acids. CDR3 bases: TGTGCCAGCTCACCGGGGCACAGGGCACTTATGAACACTGAAGCTTTCTTT. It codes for CASSPGHRALMNTEAFF. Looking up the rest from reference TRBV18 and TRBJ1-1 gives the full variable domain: NAGVMQNPRHLVRRRGQEARLRCSPMKGHSHVYWYRQLPEEGLKFMVYLQKENIIDESGMPKERFSAEFPKEGPSILRIQQVVRGDSAAYFCASSPGHRALMNTEAFFGQGTRLTVV.

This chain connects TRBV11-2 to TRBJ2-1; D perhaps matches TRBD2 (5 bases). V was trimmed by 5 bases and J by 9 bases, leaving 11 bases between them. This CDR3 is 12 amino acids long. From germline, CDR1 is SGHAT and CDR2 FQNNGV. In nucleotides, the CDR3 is TGTGCCAGCAGCACGGGGTTGTCTGAGCAGTTCTTC. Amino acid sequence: CASSTGLSEQFF.

The CDR3 DNA is TGTGCCACCAGCATGGGACAGGGGATAGATACGCAGTATTTT. It yields the protein CATSMGQGIDTQYF. The chain couples TRBV15 to TRBJ2-3; 10 bases are shared with TRBD1. The CDR3 totals 14 residues. V shed 4 bases, J shed 5 bases, and the junction held 3 bases outside the gene matches. Germline V CDR1 and CDR2: LNHNV, YYDKDF (reference sequence).

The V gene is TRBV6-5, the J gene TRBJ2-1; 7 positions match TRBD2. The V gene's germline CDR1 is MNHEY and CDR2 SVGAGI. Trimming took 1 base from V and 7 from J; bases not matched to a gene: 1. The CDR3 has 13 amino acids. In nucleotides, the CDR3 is TGTGCCAGCAGTTACTTTAGCGGGAATGAGCAGTTCTTC. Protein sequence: CASSYFSGNEQFF.

For the CDR3, the DNA is TGCGCCAGCAGCCAAGGACTAGCGGCGACCTACGAGCAGTACTTC. Translating it yields CASSQGLAATYEQYF. This chain uses TRBV4-3 with TRBJ2-7; TRBD2 matches at 9 bases. The CDR3 extends over 15 amino acids. The V and J ends lost 1 base and 2 bases, in that order; junction bases with no gene match: 3. Germline values: CDR1 LGHNA, CDR2 YSLEER.

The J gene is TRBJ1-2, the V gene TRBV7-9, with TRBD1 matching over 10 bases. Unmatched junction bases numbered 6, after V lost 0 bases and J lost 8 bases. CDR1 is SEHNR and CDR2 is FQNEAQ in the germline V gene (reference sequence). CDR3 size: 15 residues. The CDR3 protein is CASSLADRGRGGYTF. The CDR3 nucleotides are TGTGCCAGCAGCTTAGCAGACAGGGGGCGAGGAGGCTACACCTTC.

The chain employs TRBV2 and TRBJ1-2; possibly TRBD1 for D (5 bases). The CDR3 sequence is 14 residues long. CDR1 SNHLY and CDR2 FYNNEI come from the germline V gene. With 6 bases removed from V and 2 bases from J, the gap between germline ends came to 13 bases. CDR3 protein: CASRTPAGNYGYTF. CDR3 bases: TGTGCCAGCAGGACCCCCGCAGGGAACTATGGCTACACCTTC.

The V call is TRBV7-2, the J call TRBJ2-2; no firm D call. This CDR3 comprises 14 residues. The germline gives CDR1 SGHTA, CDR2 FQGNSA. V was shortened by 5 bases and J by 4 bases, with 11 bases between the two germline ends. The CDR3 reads CASSTHPSTGELFF. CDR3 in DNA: TGTGCCAGCAGCACCCACCCTAGCACCGGGGAGCTGTTTTTT. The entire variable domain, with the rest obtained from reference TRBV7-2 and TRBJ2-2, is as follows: GAGVSQSPSNKVTEKGKDVELRCDPISGHTALYWYRQSLGQGLEFLIYFQGNSAPDKSGLPSDRFSAERTGGSVSTLTIQRTQQEDSAVYLCASSTHPSTGELFFGEGSRLTVL.

The CDR3 loop reads CASSYTPRSYNEQFF. The DNA for the CDR3 is TGCGCCAGCAGCTATACCCCGCGGTCCTACAATGAGCAGTTCTTC. The rearrangement joins TRBV5-1 to TRBJ2-1; D is uncertain. Trimming took off 3 bases at V and 1 base at J, with 11 bases between the two ends. CDR3 length: 15 amino acids. Germline CDR1 SGHRS, CDR2 YFSETQ.

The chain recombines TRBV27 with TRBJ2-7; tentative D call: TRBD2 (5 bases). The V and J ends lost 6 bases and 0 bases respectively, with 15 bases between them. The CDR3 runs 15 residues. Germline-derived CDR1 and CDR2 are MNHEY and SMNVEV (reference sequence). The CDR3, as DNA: TGTGCCAGCAGCCTTGGAGAGGGCCCCTCCTACGAGCAGTACTTC. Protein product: CASSLGEGPSYEQYF.

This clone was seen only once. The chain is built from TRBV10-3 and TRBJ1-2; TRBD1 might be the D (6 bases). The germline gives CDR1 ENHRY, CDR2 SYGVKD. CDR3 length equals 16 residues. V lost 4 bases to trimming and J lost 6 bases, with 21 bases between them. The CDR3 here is CAISAMGGARKNGYTF. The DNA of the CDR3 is TGTGCCATCAGTGCAATGGGGGGGGCAAGAAAGAATGGCTACACCTTC.

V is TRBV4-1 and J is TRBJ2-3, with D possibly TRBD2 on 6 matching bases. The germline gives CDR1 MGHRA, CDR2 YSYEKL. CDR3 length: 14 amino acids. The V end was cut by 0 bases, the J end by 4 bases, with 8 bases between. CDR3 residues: CASSQELAADTQYF. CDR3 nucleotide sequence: TGCGCCAGCAGCCAAGAACTAGCTGCAGATACGCAGTATTTT.

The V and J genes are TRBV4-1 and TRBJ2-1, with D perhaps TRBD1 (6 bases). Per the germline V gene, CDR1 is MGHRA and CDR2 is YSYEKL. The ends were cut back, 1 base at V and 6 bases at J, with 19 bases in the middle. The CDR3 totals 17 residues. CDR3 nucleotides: TGCGCCAGCAGCCAAGGTAGTTGGGGGCTAAGGGGCAATGAGCAGTTCTTC. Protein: CASSQGSWGLRGNEQFF.

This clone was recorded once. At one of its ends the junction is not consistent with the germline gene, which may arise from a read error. DNA of the CDR3: TGTGCTAGCAGCTTACAGGGCGGTGAGCAGTTCTTC. It translates to CASSLQGGEQFF. The chain couples TRBV7-7 to TRBJ2-1; D is possibly TRBD1 (6 bases). The germline gives CDR1 SSHAT, CDR2 FNYEAQ (reference sequence). This CDR3 is 12 amino acids long.

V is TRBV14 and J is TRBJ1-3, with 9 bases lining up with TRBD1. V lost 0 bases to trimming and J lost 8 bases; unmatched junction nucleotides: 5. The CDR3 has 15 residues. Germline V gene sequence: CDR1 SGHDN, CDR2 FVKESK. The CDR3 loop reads CASSQEDRGDDTIYF. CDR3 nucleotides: TGTGCCAGCAGCCAAGAAGACAGGGGGGATGACACCATATATTTT. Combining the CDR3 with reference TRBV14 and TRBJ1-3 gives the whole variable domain EAGVTQFPSHSVIEKGQTVTLRCDPISGHDNLYWYRRVMGKEIKFLLHFVKESKQDESGMPNNRFLAERTGGTYSTLKVQPAELEDSGVYFCASSQEDRGDDTIYFGEGSWLTVV.

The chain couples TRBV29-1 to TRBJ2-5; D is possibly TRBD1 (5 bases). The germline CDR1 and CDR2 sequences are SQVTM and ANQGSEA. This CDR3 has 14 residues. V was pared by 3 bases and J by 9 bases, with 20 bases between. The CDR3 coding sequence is TGCAGCGTTGAGGGCCATCCTCTCTTAGGGGCCCAGTACTTC. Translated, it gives CSVEGHPLLGAQYF.

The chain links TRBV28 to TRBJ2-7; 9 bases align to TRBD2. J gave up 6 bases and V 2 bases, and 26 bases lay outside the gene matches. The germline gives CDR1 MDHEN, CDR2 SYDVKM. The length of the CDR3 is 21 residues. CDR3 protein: CASSLARWRLADFPTPREQYF. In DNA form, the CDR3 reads TGTGCCAGCAGTTTAGCCAGGTGGAGACTAGCGGACTTCCCAACCCCTCGCGAGCAGTACTTC. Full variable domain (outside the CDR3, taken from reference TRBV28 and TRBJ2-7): DVKVTQSSRYLVKRTGEKVFLECVQDMDHENMFWYRQDPGLGLRLIYFSYDVKMKEKGDIPEGYSVSREKKERFSLILESASTNQTSMYLCASSLARWRLADFPTPREQYFGPGTRLTVT.

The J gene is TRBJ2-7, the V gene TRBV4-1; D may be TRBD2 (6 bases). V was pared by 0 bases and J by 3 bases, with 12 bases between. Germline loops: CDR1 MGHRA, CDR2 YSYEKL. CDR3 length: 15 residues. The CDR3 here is CASSQDRGSGYEQYF. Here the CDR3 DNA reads TGCGCCAGCAGCCAAGATCGTGGTAGCGGCTACGAGCAGTACTTC.

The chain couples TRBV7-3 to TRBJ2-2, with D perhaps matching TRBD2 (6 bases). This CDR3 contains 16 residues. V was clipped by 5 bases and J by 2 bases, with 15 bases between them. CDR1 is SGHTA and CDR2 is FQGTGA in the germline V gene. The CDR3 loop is CASSPTEGRNTGELFF. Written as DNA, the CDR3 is TGTGCCAGCAGCCCCACGGAGGGGCGCAACACCGGGGAGCTGTTTTTT.

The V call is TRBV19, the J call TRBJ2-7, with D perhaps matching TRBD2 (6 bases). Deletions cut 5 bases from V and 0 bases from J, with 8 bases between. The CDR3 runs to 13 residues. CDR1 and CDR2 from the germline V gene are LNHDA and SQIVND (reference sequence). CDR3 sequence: CASSWGLSYEQYF. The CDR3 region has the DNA TGTGCCAGTAGTTGGGGACTCTCCTACGAGCAGTACTTC.

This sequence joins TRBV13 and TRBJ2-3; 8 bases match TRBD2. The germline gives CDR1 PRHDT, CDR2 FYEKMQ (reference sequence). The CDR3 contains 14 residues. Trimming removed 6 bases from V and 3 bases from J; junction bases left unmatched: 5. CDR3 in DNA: TGTGCCAGCAGGTCACTAGCGGATACAGATACGCAGTATTTT. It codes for CASRSLADTDTQYF.

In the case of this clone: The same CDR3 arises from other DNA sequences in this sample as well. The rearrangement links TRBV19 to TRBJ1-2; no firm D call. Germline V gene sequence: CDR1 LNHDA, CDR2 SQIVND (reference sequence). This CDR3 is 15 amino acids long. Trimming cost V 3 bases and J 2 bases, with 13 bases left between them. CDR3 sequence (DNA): TGTGCCAGTAGTATCTCCCAGGTCCCCAACTATGGCTACACCTTC. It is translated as CASSISQVPNYGYTF.

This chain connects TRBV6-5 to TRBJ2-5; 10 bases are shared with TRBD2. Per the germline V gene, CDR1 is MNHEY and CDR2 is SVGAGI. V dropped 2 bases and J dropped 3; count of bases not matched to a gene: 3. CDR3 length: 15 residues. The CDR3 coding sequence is TGTGCCAGCAGTTACGGGACTAGCGCTAAAGAGACCCAGTACTTC. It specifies CASSYGTSAKETQYF.

The CDR3 DNA follows: TGCAGCGCACCCTCAGGGAAGAGCTATGGCTACACCTTC. This codes for CSAPSGKSYGYTF. This sequence joins TRBV29-1 and TRBJ1-2, with D tentatively TRBD1 (5 bases). This CDR3 comprises 13 residues. With 7 bases removed from V and 4 bases from J, the gap between germline ends came to 16 bases. The germline V gene has CDR1 SQVTM and CDR2 ANQGSEA.

The chain's CDR3 is CASSSSGGLNTEAFF. CDR3 DNA: TGTGCCAGCAGCTCAAGCGGGGGATTGAACACTGAAGCTTTCTTT. The V gene is TRBV6-5, the J gene TRBJ1-1; possibly TRBD1 for D (5 bases). CDR1 and CDR2 (germline): MNHEY, SVGAGI. Trimming stripped 6 bases from V and 0 bases from J, with 14 bases between. This CDR3 region has 15 residues.